This entry lists 28 T cell receptor beta chains sequenced from one sample in a study of post-analysis software for immune sequencing data. For these receptors, no antigen is known. Overall study findings and caveats: Among 5 or 6 TRBV segments more frequent in patients than controls were TRBV5-6, TRBV5-1 and TRBV20-1.

Unique molecular identifiers were carried by the TCR beta cDNA libraries. In TCRdb, the PCR reads were re-called with MiXCR into one record per CDR3 protein. The data contain 740,000 or so distinct CDR3 sequences, about 53% of them seen just once; the ten biggest clones take up approximately 4.5%. Sample: blood. The receptors come from a girl aged 10 to 17 with multiple sclerosis.

A few counts support this clonotype. The CDR3 loop is CSGNQGTDTQYF. CDR3 bases: TGCAGCGGTAATCAGGGTACAGATACGCAGTATTTT. V usage is TRBV29-1 and J usage is TRBJ2-3; weak D call: TRBD1 (5 bases). In germline, CDR1 is SQVTM, CDR2 ANQGSEA. The CDR3 extends over 12 amino acids. Trimming took off 7 bases at V and 3 bases at J, with 11 bases between the two ends.

This rearrangement joins TRBV29-1 to TRBJ2-7; possibly TRBD1 for D (6 bases). The CDR3 is 14 residues long. V lost 3 bases, J lost 3 bases, and 15 bases lay in between. Germline V gene lookup returns CDR1 SQVTM and CDR2 ANQGSEA. The CDR3 nucleotides read TGCAGCGTTGACACGGGACACCGGAACTACGAGCAGTACTTC. Its translation: CSVDTGHRNYEQYF.

The genes are TRBV2 and TRBJ2-7; unclear D gene. Germline V lookup: CDR1 SNHLY, CDR2 FYNNEI. Trimming cost V 3 bases and J 2 bases, with 11 bases left between them. This CDR3 is built from 14 residues. The CDR3, as DNA: TGTGCCAGCAGTGACGGAGACGCAACCTACGAGCAGTACTTC. As protein: CASSDGDATYEQYF. The variable domain in full, with the rest retrieved from reference TRBV2 and TRBJ2-7, is EPEVTQTPSHQVTQMGQEVILRCVPISNHLYFYWYRQILGQKVEFLVSFYNNEISEKSEIFDDQFSVERPDGSNFTLKIRSTKLEDSAMYFCASSDGDATYEQYFGPGTRLTVT.

This sequence joins TRBV2 and TRBJ2-4, with D possibly TRBD1 on 6 matching bases. Germline V gene sequence: CDR1 SNHLY, CDR2 FYNNEI. The CDR3 extends over 13 amino acids. V lost 5 bases, J lost 7 bases, and 12 bases lay in between. The CDR3 nucleotides read TGTGCCAGCAGTTTTACAGGGCGGAACATTCAGTACTTC. It translates to CASSFTGRNIQYF.

This clonotype has a handful of counts. This chain connects TRBV12-3 or TRBV12-4 to TRBJ2-7; 10 bases are shared with TRBD2. The J call may be mistaken, given a closer DNA end match to TRBJ2-5. This CDR3 is built from 13 residues. The CDR3 loop reads CASRWTSGETQYF. The CDR3 DNA follows: TGTGCCAGCAGGTGGACTAGCGGTGAGACCCAGTACTTC.

This clonotype was picked up a small number of times. The chain carries TRBV5-1 and TRBJ2-7; TRBD1 agrees at 7 bases. CDR1 is SGHRS, CDR2 YFSETQ, per germline. J lost 2 bases, V lost 4 bases, and 6 bases had no gene match. CDR3 length: 14 amino acids. CDR3 in DNA: TGCGCCAGCAGCCCCAGGGGGATAACCTACGAGCAGTACTTC. Amino acid sequence: CASSPRGITYEQYF. The full variable domain, completed using reference TRBV5-1 and TRBJ2-7, is KAGVTQTPRYLIKTRGQQVTLSCSPISGHRSVSWYQQTPGQGLQFLFEYFSETQRNKGNFPGRFSGRQFSNSRSEMNVSTLELGDSALYLCASSPRGITYEQYFGPGTRLTVT.

This sequence joins TRBV28 and TRBJ2-1; a weak D match, TRBD1 (6 bases). Germline assignment: CDR1 MDHEN and CDR2 SYDVKM. Between the trimmed V and J ends, which lost 4 bases and 6 bases, there was a span of 16 bases. The CDR3 has 15 amino acids. The chain's CDR3 is CASSSLSGDVNEQFF. The CDR3, as DNA: TGTGCCAGCAGTTCCTTGTCAGGGGACGTCAATGAGCAGTTCTTC.

The chain has TRBV29-1 and TRBJ2-7; D tentatively fits TRBD1 or TRBD2 (5 bases each). Germline assignment: CDR1 SQVTM and CDR2 ANQGSEA. CDR3 size: 13 residues. V gave up 3 bases and J gave up 5 bases, with 14 bases separating them. The CDR3 coding sequence is TGCAGCGTTGAGTCCGGGACCCCCCACGAGCAGTACTTC. As protein: CSVESGTPHEQYF.

The J gene is TRBJ2-4, the V gene TRBV2, with D tentatively TRBD1 or TRBD2 (5 bases each). CDR1 is SNHLY, CDR2 FYNNEI, per germline. The CDR3 loop spans 14 amino acids. The V gene lost 4 bases and the J gene lost 0 bases, with 7 bases spanning the gap. The CDR3 region has the DNA TGTGCCAGCAGTGCTGGGACAGCCAAAAACATTCAGTACTTC. It translates to CASSAGTAKNIQYF.

This clonotype was detected only a few times. V and J are TRBV7-9 and TRBJ2-5; D remains ambiguous. Germline V CDR1 and CDR2: SEHNR, FQNEAQ (reference sequence). The CDR3 sequence is 11 residues long. V lost 7 bases, J lost 5 bases, and 8 bases lay in between. CDR3 sequence: CASTLGETQYF. CDR3 nucleotide sequence: TGTGCCAGCACTTTGGGGGAGACCCAGTACTTC. The entire variable domain, with the rest obtained from reference TRBV7-9 and TRBJ2-5, is as follows: DTGVSQNPRHKITKRGQNVTFRCDPISEHNRLYWYRQTLGQGPEFLTYFQNEAQLEKSRLLSDRFSAERPKGSFSTLEIQRTEQGDSAMYLCASTLGETQYFGPGTRLLVL.

Only a few counts were recorded for this clonotype. The J gene is TRBJ2-7, the V gene TRBV6-5; D possibly corresponds to TRBD1 (7 bases). Germline lookup yields CDR1 MNHEY and CDR2 SVGAGI. V was pared by 0 bases and J by 7 bases, with 10 bases between. The CDR3 totals 13 residues. The CDR3: CASSYSGGQEQYF. DNA for the CDR3: TGTGCCAGCAGTTACTCCGGGGGACAGGAGCAGTACTTC.

This clonotype was counted only a few times. The rearrangement joins TRBV11-2 to TRBJ1-4, with D uncertain. CDR3 size: 15 residues. CDR1 SGHAT and CDR2 FQNNGV come from the germline V gene. V lost 5 bases to trimming and J lost 4 bases, with 14 bases between them. The CDR3: CASSPRTSFNEKLFF. CDR3 in DNA: TGTGCCAGCAGCCCCCGGACCTCCTTTAATGAAAAACTGTTTTTT.

The table lists this clonotype with a count of one. This sequence joins TRBV20-1 and TRBJ1-1, with D perhaps TRBD1 (6 bases). Germline V gene data show CDR1 as DFQATT and CDR2 as SNEGSKA (reference sequence). V was shortened by 3 bases and J by 3 bases, with 20 bases between the two germline ends. There are 16 residues in the CDR3. The CDR3 DNA follows: TGCAGTGCTAGTAAAGATCTCGTCTACAGGGACACTGAAGCTTTCTTT. It is translated as CSASKDLVYRDTEAFF.

The V gene is TRBV5-1, the J gene TRBJ2-5, with unresolved D. Trimming took 4 bases from V and 10 from J, leaving 17 bases between them. The germline V gene encodes CDR1 SGHRS and CDR2 YFSETQ. The CDR3 is 13 amino acids. CDR3 amino acids: CASSHRLSEDQYF. CDR3 coding DNA: TGCGCCAGCAGCCACCGATTAAGCGAGGACCAGTACTTC.

V gene TRBV9 combines with J gene TRBJ2-5; weak D call: TRBD2 (5 bases). Germline CDR1 SGDLS, CDR2 YYNGEE. Trimming took 3 bases from V and 2 from J, leaving 8 bases between them. This CDR3 comprises 13 residues. The CDR3 bases are TGTGCCAGCAGCGGGACTCTGCAAGAGACCCAGTACTTC. Encoded protein: CASSGTLQETQYF.

The chain links TRBV12-3 or TRBV12-4 to TRBJ2-7; D uncertain. V was pared by 1 base and J by 3 bases, with 7 bases between. The CDR3 loop spans 13 amino acids. The CDR3 DNA is TGTGCCAGCAGTTTAGTCCCAGGCTACGAGCAGTACTTC. This translates into CASSLVPGYEQYF.

The CDR3 protein is CASTQGAPPYEQYF. As DNA, the CDR3 is TGTGCCAGCACCCAGGGGGCCCCACCTTACGAGCAGTACTTC. This rearrangement joins TRBV6-1 to TRBJ2-7, with 8 bases fitting TRBD1. V trimming: 7 bases; J trimming: 4 bases; junction bases outside the gene matches: 9. This CDR3 region has 14 residues. Germline V lookup: CDR1 MNHNS, CDR2 SASEGT.

The chain links TRBV5-1 to TRBJ2-5, with 15 bases lining up with TRBD2. The trim removed 7 bases at V and 3 bases at J, leaving 16 bases unmatched. The CDR3 is 19 amino acids. The germline V gene has CDR1 SGHRS and CDR2 YFSETQ. The CDR3 sequence: CASGSGLAGGGVIEETQYF. The CDR3 coding sequence is TGCGCCAGCGGCTCGGGACTAGCGGGAGGTGGTGTGATCGAAGAGACCCAGTACTTC.

The rearrangement uses TRBV12-3 or TRBV12-4 and TRBJ1-5; no definite D call. The germline V and J ends were trimmed by 8 bases and 7 bases, with 12 bases remaining between them. The CDR3 is 12 amino acids. The CDR3 spells CASGYQDQPQHF. As DNA, the CDR3 is TGTGCCAGCGGTTACCAGGACCAGCCCCAGCATTTT.

The rearrangement links TRBV6-4 to TRBJ1-2; 7 positions match TRBD1. After removal of 2 bases from V and 3 bases from J, the junction contained 12 bases not matched to a gene. Germline-derived CDR1 and CDR2 are MRHNA and SNTAGT. This CDR3 region has 17 residues. CDR3 residues: CASSDPAPGQSYYGYTF. DNA of the CDR3: TGTGCCAGCAGTGACCCGGCCCCGGGACAGAGCTACTATGGCTACACCTTC.

The chain couples TRBV6-1 to TRBJ2-5, with D unresolved. CDR1 and CDR2 from the germline V gene are MNHNS and SASEGT. V was trimmed by 1 base and J by 5 bases, leaving 11 bases between them. The CDR3 extends over 14 amino acids. The CDR3 is CASSEVGLRETQYF. The CDR3 bases are TGTGCCAGCAGTGAAGTCGGGTTGCGGGAGACCCAGTACTTC.

This chain joins TRBV6-6 and TRBJ2-1; D unclear. The CDR3 runs to 12 residues. V was pared by 2 bases and J by 12 bases, with 11 bases between. CDR1 and CDR2 from the germline V gene are MNHNY and SVGAGI (reference sequence). The CDR3 here is CASSYDVIGQFF. In DNA, the CDR3 is TGTGCCAGCAGTTACGACGTTATAGGGCAGTTCTTC.

This CDR3 reads CSARLRRDAYEQYF. The CDR3 DNA sequence: TGCAGTGCTAGATTAAGGAGAGATGCCTACGAGCAGTACTTC. The V gene is TRBV20-1, the J gene TRBJ2-7; D remains unclear. V lost 2 bases and J lost 2, with 13 bases in between. This CDR3 contains 14 residues. Germline CDR1 reads DFQATT; CDR2 reads SNEGSKA (reference sequence).

The chain carries TRBV15 and TRBJ2-5; 8 bases align to TRBD1. Germline trimming cut 4 bases from V and 1 base from J; bases unmatched to any gene: 11. From germline, CDR1 is LNHNV and CDR2 YYDKDF (reference sequence). This CDR3 contains 17 residues. The CDR3 nucleotides are TGTGCCACCAGCATTGTGGGAACCACAGGGGGCCAAGAGACCCAGTACTTC. Residues: CATSIVGTTGGQETQYF.

Only one count was recorded for this clonotype. J is TRBJ2-6 and V is TRBV7-3; D is unresolved. Germline loops: CDR1 SGHTA, CDR2 FQGTGA. The CDR3 is made up of 14 amino acids. V was cut by 5 bases and J by 1 base, with 6 bases left in between. The DNA of the CDR3 is TGTGCCAGCAGCCACGGGTCTGGGGCCAACGTCCTGACTTTC. Its translation is CASSHGSGANVLTF.

V and J are TRBV20-1 and TRBJ2-1; no clear D gene. The CDR3 loop spans 13 amino acids. Looked up from germline, CDR1 is DFQATT and CDR2 is SNEGSKA (reference sequence). The V end lost 6 bases, the J end lost 4 bases, and 13 bases lay between the germline ends. CDR3 sequence reads: CSARRRTYNEQFF. The CDR3 DNA sequence: TGCAGTGCGAGGAGACGGACGTACAATGAGCAGTTCTTC.

The chain uses TRBV4-1 and TRBJ2-5, with 9 bases matching TRBD2. There are 16 residues in the CDR3. Germline CDR1 reads MGHRA; CDR2 reads YSYEKL. V dropped 4 bases and J dropped 4; count of bases not matched to a gene: 10. The CDR3 bases are TGCGCCAGCAGCCCGCAAGCGGGGGGCCCACCAGAGACCCAGTACTTC. Amino acid sequence: CASSPQAGGPPETQYF.

This chain links TRBV10-3 with TRBJ2-3, with D possibly being TRBD1 (5 bases). V lost 0 bases to trimming and J lost 6 bases, with 10 bases between them. Germline assignment: CDR1 ENHRY and CDR2 SYGVKD. CDR3 length equals 14 residues. The CDR3, as DNA: TGTGCCATCAGTGAGTCGGTTAAGGGGGATACGCAGTATTTT. Protein product: CAISESVKGDTQYF.